Listed below are T cell receptor beta chains from one sample, sequenced in a study of blood T cell repertoires in COVID-19. The assay was immunoSEQ multiplex PCR, and TCRdb's table has in-frame clones only and misses some. The sample records 200,000 to 250,000 clones, about 76% being singletons. Sequencing input: PBMCs or T cells enriched from blood (not recorded which). These receptor sequences come from a woman in her fifties or sixties with acute COVID-19. Each CDR3 is given with its conserved first and last residue. D genes are given only for firm matches. The size of a clone is reported for some rows only, either as once, few or many, or as a class for expanded clones.

len,d_gene,j_gene,v_gene,abundance,CDR3aa,CDR3nt
15,TRBD1,TRBJ1-6,TRBV27,NA,CASSLSGTGFSPLHF,TGTGCCAGCAGTTTAAGCGGGACAGGGTTTTCACCCCTCCACTTT
15,TRBD1,TRBJ1-5,TRBV19,NA,CASIGTGYSNQPQHF,TGTGCCAGTATTGGGACAGGCTATAGCAATCAGCCCCAGCATTTT
15,TRBD2,TRBJ2-3,TRBV19,NA,CASSQGTSVTDTQYF,TGTGCCAGTAGTCAAGGGACTAGCGTCACAGATACGCAGTATTTT
15,TRBD1,TRBJ2-3,TRBV14,NA,CASSQWDRGSDTQYF,TGTGCCAGCAGCCAATGGGACAGGGGGTCAGATACGCAGTATTTT
15,NA,TRBJ1-5,TRBV19,NA,CASNSYQNSNQPQHF,TGTGCCAGTAACTCATATCAAAATAGCAATCAGCCCCAGCATTTT
13,TRBD1,TRBJ1-6,TRBV6-5,NA,CAIGAGGNSPLHF,TGTGCCATCGGGGCAGGGGGAAATTCACCCCTCCACTTT
15,NA,TRBJ2-1,TRBV27,NA,CASSPPAGTYNEQFF,TGTGCCAGCAGTCCCCCCGCGGGGACCTACAATGAGCAGTTCTTC
15,TRBD1,TRBJ1-5,TRBV7-2,NA,CASSPKQGAGQPQHF,TGTGCCAGCAGCCCCAAACAGGGGGCAGGGCAGCCCCAGCATTTT
16,NA,TRBJ1-4,TRBV5-6,NA,CASSRARDTLQEKLFF,TGTGCCAGCAGCAGGGCCCGGGACACCCTCCAAGAAAAACTGTTTTTT
17,TRBD2,TRBJ2-1,TRBV10-2,NA,CASKTLAGGPIYNEQFF,TGCGCCAGCAAGACTTTAGCGGGAGGGCCGATCTACAATGAGCAGTTCTTC
19,TRBD2,TRBJ2-1,TRBV24-1,NA,CATSDLASGGYFERGEQFF,TGTGCCACCAGTGATTTGGCTAGCGGGGGTTACTTCGAGCGGGGTGAGCAGTTCTTC
15,TRBD2,TRBJ2-7,TRBV27,NA,CASRTGLAPNYEQYF,TGTGCCAGCAGGACGGGACTAGCGCCCAACTACGAGCAGTACTTC
15,TRBD1,TRBJ2-2,TRBV5-1,NA,CASSPQGADTGELFF,TGCGCCAGCAGCCCACAGGGGGCTGACACCGGGGAGCTGTTTTTT
16,NA,TRBJ1-5,TRBV4-1,NA,CASSQDTHRVGQPQHF,TGCGCCAGCAGCCAAGATACCCACAGGGTTGGACAGCCCCAGCATTTT
14,NA,TRBJ2-7,TRBV27,NA,CASSLRGDPYEQYF,TGTGCCAGCAGCCTTAGGGGCGATCCCTACGAGCAGTACTTC
15,TRBD2,TRBJ2-3,TRBV10-3,NA,CAIKRAGGVVDTQYF,TGTGCCATCAAACGAGCGGGAGGGGTCGTAGATACGCAGTATTTT
17,NA,TRBJ2-5,TRBV11-2,NA,CASSPGALGQPQETQYF,TGTGCCAGCAGCCCAGGGGCCCTCGGACAACCCCAAGAGACCCAGTACTTC
15,TRBD2,TRBJ2-7,TRBV19,NA,CASSISGGGTYEQYF,TGTGCCAGTAGTATTAGCGGGGGAGGAACCTACGAGCAGTACTTC
14,NA,TRBJ1-1,TRBV28,NA,CASSFTQGYTEAFF,TGTGCCAGCAGTTTTACACAGGGATACACTGAAGCTTTCTTT
16,TRBD2,TRBJ2-5,TRBV18,NA,CASSPAGLAGVETQYF,TGTGCCAGCTCACCAGCGGGACTAGCGGGGGTGGAGACCCAGTACTTC
15,NA,TRBJ1-2,TRBV6-5,NA,CASSPSGGLGYGYTF,TGTGCCAGCAGCCCCAGTGGGGGACTGGGCTATGGCTACACCTTC
17,TRBD2,TRBJ2-7,TRBV23-1,few,CARGGRSSPGSAYEQYF,TGCGCCAGAGGCGGGAGGTCCAGCCCAGGGTCGGCCTACGAGCAGTACTTC
11,NA,TRBJ2-1,TRBV12-3/TRBV12-4,NA,CASSSRGEQFF,TGTGCCAGCAGTTCAAGGGGTGAGCAGTTCTTC
12,TRBD1,TRBJ2-5,TRBV30,NA,CAWDRALGTQYF,TGTGCCTGGGACAGGGCGTTGGGGACCCAGTACTTC
16,NA,TRBJ1-1,TRBV7-2,NA,CASSLAHRGSNTEAFF,TGTGCCAGCAGCTTAGCACACCGGGGGTCGAACACTGAAGCTTTCTTT
17,NA,TRBJ2-1,TRBV5-1,NA,CASSLTAGSGSYNEQFF,TGCGCCAGCAGCTTGACGGCGGGCTCAGGCTCCTACAATGAGCAGTTCTTC
12,NA,TRBJ1-3,TRBV28,few,CASSLLRNTIYF,TGTGCCAGCAGTTTATTGCGGAACACCATATATTTT
14,TRBD2,TRBJ2-1,TRBV5-1,NA,CASSFGGSYNEQFF,TGCGCCAGCAGCTTCGGGGGGTCGTACAATGAGCAGTTCTTC
15,TRBD1,TRBJ1-2,TRBV28,NA,CASSLAGTGDYGYTF,TGTGCCAGCAGTCTCGCCGGGACAGGGGACTATGGCTACACCTTC
14,TRBD1,TRBJ1-1,TRBV4-3,NA,CASSHFSGGSEAFF,TGCGCCAGCAGCCACTTCTCAGGGGGCTCTGAAGCTTTCTTT
13,NA,TRBJ1-4,TRBV6-6,NA,CASSLIPNEKLFF,TGTGCCAGCAGCCTAATCCCGAATGAAAAACTGTTTTTT
12,NA,TRBJ2-3,TRBV10-3,NA,CAISDSTDTQYF,TGTGCCATCAGTGACTCCACAGATACGCAGTATTTT
16,TRBD1,TRBJ1-1,TRBV9,NA,CASSHGQGAGGAEAFF,TGTGCCAGCAGCCATGGACAGGGTGCCGGTGGCGCTGAAGCTTTCTTT
18,NA,TRBJ2-7,TRBV11-3,NA,CASSLISLTSYGDYEQYF,TGTGCCAGCAGCTTAATTAGTCTAACTTCGTACGGAGACTACGAGCAGTACTTC
16,NA,TRBJ2-2,TRBV15,NA,CATSRGETRGTGELFF,TGTGCCACCAGCAGAGGCGAGACTAGAGGCACCGGGGAGCTGTTTTTT
16,TRBD1,TRBJ1-6,TRBV28,NA,CASSKTGVTYNSPLHF,TGTGCCAGCAGCAAAACAGGGGTAACCTATAATTCACCCCTCCACTTT
17,TRBD2,TRBJ2-1,TRBV5-3,once,CARSPGLAGGPINEQFF,TGTGCCAGAAGCCCCGGACTAGCGGGAGGGCCTATCAATGAGCAGTTCTTC
13,NA,TRBJ2-7,TRBV7-2,NA,CASSSLQRGEQYF,TGTGCCAGCAGCTCCCTTCAAAGGGGCGAGCAGTACTTC
15,TRBD1,TRBJ1-5,TRBV3-1/TRBV3-2,once,CASSESHRGDQPQHF,TGTGCCAGCAGCGAAAGCCACAGGGGGGATCAGCCCCAGCATTTT
16,TRBD2,TRBJ2-5,TRBV5-8,NA,CASSLVLASGQETQYF,TGTGCCAGCAGCTTGGTTTTGGCTAGCGGTCAAGAGACCCAGTACTTC
12,NA,TRBJ2-7,TRBV27,NA,CASRSPKGEQYF,TGTGCCAGCAGGAGCCCGAAGGGGGAGCAGTACTTC
15,TRBD1,TRBJ1-5,TRBV28,NA,CASTSGQGVNQPQHF,TGTGCCAGCACCTCCGGACAGGGGGTCAATCAGCCCCAGCATTTT
16,NA,TRBJ1-3,TRBV5-3,NA,CARSLGGTLSGNTIYF,TGTGCCAGAAGCTTGGGGGGGACACTTTCTGGAAACACCATATATTTT
14,NA,TRBJ1-1,TRBV7-2,NA,CASSWGDFIAEAFF,TGTGCCAGCAGCTGGGGCGACTTTATCGCTGAAGCTTTCTTT
17,NA,TRBJ2-7,TRBV4-1,few,CASSHIQGLKDPYEQYF,TGCGCCAGCAGCCACATACAGGGCTTAAAGGACCCCTACGAGCAGTACTTC
16,NA,TRBJ1-1,TRBV19,NA,CASRSGHLDMNTEAFF,TGTGCCAGTAGATCGGGACACCTTGACATGAACACTGAAGCTTTCTTT
15,TRBD1,TRBJ1-2,TRBV6-4,NA,CASSDTGQGLHGYTF,TGTGCCAGCAGTGACACGGGACAGGGGCTTCATGGCTACACCTTC
17,TRBD1,TRBJ2-6,TRBV19,NA,CASSIGQGVSGANVLTF,TGTGCCAGTAGTATAGGACAGGGGGTATCTGGGGCCAACGTCCTGACTTTC